One sample yielded the 23 T cell receptor beta chains listed below, sequenced in a study of blood T cell repertoires in COVID-19. The method was immunoSEQ multiplex PCR; TCRdb's version includes in-frame clones alone and lacks a portion of them. This sample has tens of thousands of clones, with just over 85% found just once. Sequencing was performed on peripheral blood. The receptors stem from a human donor in a cohort sampled during active COVID-19.

Only a few counts were recorded for this clone. The chain combines TRBV7-2 with TRBJ1-1; D gene uncertain. The CDR3 sequence is 15 residues long. Germline CDR1 reads SGHTA; CDR2 reads FQGNSA. Trimming pared 0 bases from V and 1 base from J, leaving 9 bases between. The CDR3 reads CASSLAQMANTEAFF. The CDR3, as DNA: TGTGCCAGCAGCTTAGCGCAAATGGCGAACACTGAAGCTTTCTTT.

V gene TRBV4-2 combines with J gene TRBJ2-3, with TRBD2 identical over 7 bases. With 2 bases clipped from V and 3 bases from J, the junction kept 8 bases outside the gene matches. CDR3 size: 16 residues. CDR1 is LGHNA and CDR2 is YNFKEQ in the germline V gene. As DNA, the CDR3 is TGTGCCAGCAGCCAATTTGGGGACGGGGGGACAGATACGCAGTATTTT. It is translated as CASSQFGDGGTDTQYF.

The chain's CDR3 is CASSRGGKNEQFF. The CDR3 DNA follows: TGTGCCAGCAGCCGGGGGGGTAAGAATGAGCAGTTCTTC. The chain links TRBV7-8 to TRBJ2-1; 8 nucleotides line up with TRBD2. The CDR3 consists of 13 residues. Looked up from germline, CDR1 is SGHVS and CDR2 is FQNEAQ. With V trimmed by 5 bases and J by 7 bases, 4 bases remained unmatched.

The chain links TRBV6-5 to TRBJ1-1, with D tentatively TRBD1 (5 bases). The CDR3 consists of 15 residues. V lost 2 bases and J 1 base, leaving 11 bases between the germline ends. In germline, CDR1 is MNHEY, CDR2 SVGAGI. The CDR3 nucleotides are TGTGCCAGCAGTTACGCCCTAAGGGGGAACACTGAAGCTTTCTTT. Encoded protein: CASSYALRGNTEAFF.

The V gene is TRBV5-4, the J gene TRBJ1-6, with D perhaps TRBD1 (6 bases). V was clipped by 7 bases and J by 8 bases, with 19 bases between them. Germline V gene sequence: CDR1 SGHNT, CDR2 YYREEE (reference sequence). This CDR3 is 15 amino acids long. The CDR3 DNA is TGTGCCAGCCGTTACACACAGGGAGTGGATTCACCCCTCCACTTT. Encoded protein: CASRYTQGVDSPLHF.

This chain links TRBV7-8 with TRBJ2-2; 9 nucleotides align to TRBD2. The J segment lost 2 bases and the V segment lost 1 base, leaving 2 bases of the junction unmatched. This CDR3 is built from 16 residues. Germline V lookup: CDR1 SGHVS, CDR2 FQNEAQ. The CDR3 bases are TGTGCCAGCAGCTTAGTAGCGGGAGCAAACACCGGGGAGCTGTTTTTT. Translated, it gives CASSLVAGANTGELFF.

V is TRBV15 and J is TRBJ2-1; D may be TRBD2 (5 bases). V was pared by 4 bases and J by 5 bases, with 9 bases between. CDR3 length equals 13 residues. The germline V gene has CDR1 LNHNV and CDR2 YYDKDF (reference sequence). CDR3 loop: CATSMRANNEQFF. The CDR3 DNA reads as TGTGCCACCAGCATGCGGGCAAACAATGAGCAGTTCTTC.

In its sample, this clone was seen once. The gene calls are TRBV5-1 and TRBJ1-4; TRBD1 agrees at 9 bases. V lost 4 bases, J lost 8 bases, and 3 bases stayed unmatched. Per the germline V gene, CDR1 is SGHRS and CDR2 is YFSETQ. This CDR3 is built from 13 residues. The CDR3 protein is CASSRDRDEKLFF. The CDR3, as DNA: TGCGCCAGCAGCAGGGACAGGGACGAAAAACTGTTTTTT.

This chain connects TRBV5-6 to TRBJ2-7, with D possibly TRBD2 on 6 matching bases. CDR1 is SGHDT, CDR2 YYEEEE, per germline. This CDR3 comprises 11 residues. Between the trimmed V and J ends, which lost 4 bases and 4 bases, there was a span of 6 bases. CDR3 bases: TGTGCCAGCAGCCGGGAGTACGAGCAGTACTTC. This gives the protein CASSREYEQYF.

The gene calls are TRBV7-8 and TRBJ1-2; 7 bases agree with TRBD1. Germline V CDR1 and CDR2: SGHVS, FQNEAQ. Trimming at V came to 1 base and at J to 3 bases, leaving 5 bases not matched to a gene. The CDR3 totals 15 residues. CDR3 DNA sequence: TGTGCCAGCAGCTTAGGGACAGGATCCGACTATGGCTACACCTTC. Translating gives CASSLGTGSDYGYTF.

The CDR3 DNA reads TGTGCCAGCAGGGAGGTCGATGCAACTAATGAAAAACTGTTTTTT. Its translation is CASREVDATNEKLFF. The chain couples TRBV11-2 to TRBJ1-4; no reliable D call. CDR1 is SGHAT, CDR2 FQNNGV, per germline. V lost 6 bases to trimming and J lost 0 bases, with 11 bases between them. The CDR3 is made up of 15 amino acids.

In its sample, this clone was seen once. The chain links TRBV7-9 to TRBJ2-7; 8 bases are a match to TRBD1. Germline values: CDR1 SEHNR, CDR2 FQNEAQ (reference sequence). J was trimmed by 3 bases and V by 5 bases; bases with no gene match: 3. This CDR3 has 13 amino acids. The CDR3 region is CASSPGQGYEQYF. For the CDR3, the DNA is TGTGCCAGCAGCCCAGGACAGGGCTACGAGCAGTACTTC.

The CDR3 region is CASRRPGLAYEQYF. CDR3 DNA: TGTGCCAGCAGACGTCCGGGACTAGCCTACGAGCAGTACTTC. This sequence joins TRBV28 and TRBJ2-7; 8 bases map to TRBD2. Trimming at V came to 6 bases and at J to 2 bases, leaving 6 bases not matched to a gene. The germline V gene has CDR1 MDHEN and CDR2 SYDVKM. The CDR3 covers 14 residues.

The chain uses TRBV11-2 and TRBJ1-2, with TRBD1 as a possible D gene (6 bases). The ends were cut back, 9 bases at V and 4 bases at J, with 18 bases in the middle. Germline lookup yields CDR1 SGHAT and CDR2 FQNNGV. This CDR3 has 14 residues. CDR3 sequence reads: CASQGPSRGYGYTF. CDR3 coding DNA: TGTGCCAGTCAGGGACCGTCCAGGGGCTATGGCTACACCTTC.

V gene TRBV7-2 combines with J gene TRBJ2-3; TRBD2 is a possible D gene (6 bases). Germline CDR1 reads SGHTA; CDR2 reads FQGNSA. V shed 3 bases and J shed 4 bases, with 14 bases lying between them. The CDR3 has 15 amino acids. CDR3 sequence: CASSLSPGVADTQYF. The CDR3 coding sequence is TGTGCCAGCAGCTTGTCGCCGGGGGTCGCAGATACGCAGTATTTT.

The V and J genes are TRBV11-2 and TRBJ2-3; TRBD2 aligns across 9 bases. V was clipped by 1 base and J by 0 bases; unmatched bases: 2. The germline CDR1 and CDR2 sequences are SGHAT and FQNNGV. There are 16 residues in the CDR3. The CDR3 nucleotides read TGTGCCAGCAGCTTAGTTGCGGGGGGGAGCACAGATACGCAGTATTTT. Translation: CASSLVAGGSTDTQYF.

The V call is TRBV29-1, the J call TRBJ2-7; D may be TRBD1 (6 bases). The CDR3 is made up of 13 amino acids. From germline, CDR1 is SQVTM and CDR2 ANQGSEA. Trimming took off 7 bases at V and 1 base at J, with 14 bases between the two ends. The DNA of the CDR3 is TGCAGCGAAAGGGGGTCTGAGTCCTACGAGCAGTACTTC. As protein: CSERGSESYEQYF.

The chain links TRBV13 to TRBJ2-3; TRBD2 agrees at 8 bases. Germline CDR1 and CDR2: PRHDT and FYEKMQ (reference sequence). V gave up 5 bases and J gave up 2 bases; unmatched junction bases: 9. This CDR3 region has 16 residues. The CDR3 here is CASSPAGGTYTDTQYF. The CDR3, as DNA: TGTGCCAGCAGCCCCGCGGGGGGAACTTACACAGATACGCAGTATTTT.

The genes are TRBV7-2 and TRBJ1-5, with a tentative D call TRBD1 (6 bases). The CDR3 runs to 14 residues. CDR1 is SGHTA and CDR2 is FQGNSA in the germline V gene. Trimming stripped 2 bases from V and 7 bases from J, with 12 bases between. The CDR3 here is CASSLRQGSQPQHF. The CDR3 DNA reads TGTGCCAGCAGCTTAAGGCAGGGGAGCCAGCCCCAGCATTTT.

The CDR3 here is CASTKREGNEQFF. CDR3 bases: TGTGCCAGCACCAAGCGGGAGGGGAATGAGCAGTTCTTC. The chain employs TRBV12-3 or TRBV12-4 and TRBJ2-1, with 10 bases that match TRBD2. The CDR3 totals 13 residues. Trimming at V came to 7 bases and at J to 7 bases, leaving 4 bases not matched to a gene.

The CDR3 region has the DNA TGTGCCACCAGTGAACCGGCGGGGGGCGGACCAGATACGCAGTATTTT. Its protein product is CATSEPAGGGPDTQYF. The V and J genes are TRBV24-1 and TRBJ2-3; 8 bases agree with TRBD2. This CDR3 has 16 residues. Germline V gene sequence: CDR1 KGHDR, CDR2 SFDVKD. Unmatched junction bases numbered 9, after V lost 4 bases and J lost 4 bases.

This sequence joins TRBV2 and TRBJ2-5; TRBD2 matches 10 bases. Germline trimming cut 7 bases from V and 4 bases from J; bases unmatched to any gene: 6. CDR1 is SNHLY, CDR2 FYNNEI, per germline. The CDR3 runs to 14 residues. The DNA for the CDR3 is TGTGCCAGCACGGCTAGCGGGAGTGGAGAGACCCAGTACTTC. It is translated as CASTASGSGETQYF.

This chain uses TRBV5-1 with TRBJ2-7; D might be TRBD2 (6 bases). CDR3 length: 16 residues. Trimming took 0 bases from V and 4 from J, leaving 17 bases between them. Germline values: CDR1 SGHRS, CDR2 YFSETQ. The CDR3 protein is CASSLVGWEVLYEQYF. DNA of the CDR3: TGCGCCAGCAGCTTGGTGGGTTGGGAGGTCCTTTACGAGCAGTACTTC.